These 27 T cell receptor beta chains were sequenced from one sample in a study of control samples from healthy donors and cancer patients. Sequencing was performed with immunoSEQ multiplex PCR; in TCRdb, only in-frame clones are kept and a portion is missing. Of around 150,000 clones in the sample, under 90% were seen once. The sample comprised blood. The receptor set was obtained from a man in his thirties or forties in good health.

The chain combines TRBV4-3 with TRBJ2-3; the D gene is possibly TRBD2 (5 bases). Between the trimmed V and J ends, which lost 0 bases and 0 bases, there was a span of 13 bases. Germline V gene data show CDR1 as LGHNA and CDR2 as YSLEER. CDR3 length: 17 amino acids. This CDR3 is CASSQDFWEYSTDTQYF. CDR3 nucleotide sequence: TGCGCCAGCAGCCAAGACTTTTGGGAGTATAGCACAGATACGCAGTATTTT.

This sequence joins TRBV5-5 and TRBJ1-2; the D is unclear. CDR1 and CDR2 (germline): SGHKS, YYEKEE (reference sequence). V gave up 1 base and J gave up 4 bases, with 8 bases separating them. This CDR3 has 13 residues. The CDR3 nucleotides are TGTGCCAGCAGCTTGACTCAGTCCTATGGCTACACCTTC. Translated: CASSLTQSYGYTF. Combining the CDR3 with reference TRBV5-5 and TRBJ1-2 gives the whole variable domain DAGVTQSPTHLIKTRGQQVTLRCSPISGHKSVSWYQQVLGQGPQFIFQYYEKEERGRGNFPDRFSARQFPNYSSELNVNALLLGDSALYLCASSLTQSYGYTFGSGTRLTVV.

V is TRBV6-2 or TRBV6-3 and J is TRBJ2-7, with 12 bases fitting TRBD2. Germline V gene sequence: CDR1 MNHEY, CDR2 SVGEGT. Germline trimming cut 0 bases from V and 7 bases from J; bases unmatched to any gene: 10. The CDR3 contains 17 residues. The CDR3 DNA is TGTGCCAGCAGTTACTCCGCGACTAGCGGGAGTGGGAGAGAGCAGTACTTC. Its translation: CASSYSATSGSGREQYF.

J is TRBJ2-3 and V is TRBV29-1; 8 bases match TRBD1. Germline V CDR1 and CDR2: SQVTM, ANQGSEA. V gave up 1 base and J gave up 2 bases; unmatched junction bases: 8. The CDR3 has 16 amino acids. The CDR3 bases are TGCAGCGTTGAAGCTAGGTTCCAGGGGGCCACAGATACGCAGTATTTT. Its protein is CSVEARFQGATDTQYF.

The J gene is TRBJ1-4, the V gene TRBV2, with D unclear. Germline CDR1 reads SNHLY; CDR2 reads FYNNEI. This CDR3 is built from 14 residues. V dropped 3 bases and J dropped 7 bases, with 12 bases sitting between them. The CDR3 DNA reads as TGTGCCAGCAGTGACGGGAGGGTAGGTGAAAAACTGTTTTTT. Its translation is CASSDGRVGEKLFF.

The chain joins TRBV4-3 to TRBJ1-6; TRBD1 aligns across 9 bases. CDR1 is LGHNA, CDR2 YSLEER, per germline. This CDR3 comprises 16 residues. Trimming removed 0 bases from V and 8 bases from J; junction bases left unmatched: 5. The DNA for the CDR3 is TGCGCCAGCAGCCAAGATACGGGGACAGGGTATTCACCCCTCCACTTT. This codes for CASSQDTGTGYSPLHF.

The chain couples TRBV9 to TRBJ1-6; TRBD1 is a possible D gene (6 bases). Looked up from germline, CDR1 is SGDLS and CDR2 is YYNGEE. The CDR3 covers 16 residues. The V and J ends lost 1 base and 6 bases respectively, with 14 bases between them. The CDR3 sequence: CASSVRGSGANSPLHF. DNA for the CDR3: TGTGCCAGCAGCGTAAGGGGTTCGGGGGCTAATTCACCCCTCCACTTT.

The chain joins TRBV12-3 or TRBV12-4 to TRBJ1-5; no definite D call. V gave up 5 bases and J gave up 0 bases, with 5 bases separating them. The CDR3 spans 13 residues. The CDR3: CASSPYSNQPQHF. DNA for the CDR3: TGTGCCAGCAGTCCGTATAGCAATCAGCCCCAGCATTTT.

V gene TRBV5-5 combines with J gene TRBJ2-7, with 10 bases fitting TRBD1. V dropped 2 bases and J dropped 7; count of bases not matched to a gene: 3. There are 13 residues in the CDR3. Looked up from germline, CDR1 is SGHKS and CDR2 is YYEKEE (reference sequence). The CDR3 DNA is TGTGCCAGCAGCTTCGACAGGGGGCGAGAGCAGTACTTC. Translating gives CASSFDRGREQYF. Full variable domain (outside the CDR3, taken from reference TRBV5-5 and TRBJ2-7): DAGVTQSPTHLIKTRGQQVTLRCSPISGHKSVSWYQQVLGQGPQFIFQYYEKEERGRGNFPDRFSARQFPNYSSELNVNALLLGDSALYLCASSFDRGREQYFGPGTRLTVT.

The chain couples TRBV6-5 to TRBJ1-1; TRBD1 matches at 8 bases. In germline, CDR1 is MNHEY, CDR2 SVGAGI. The CDR3 contains 14 residues. Unmatched junction bases numbered 3, after V lost 6 bases and J lost 0 bases. CDR3 in amino acids: CASRPGQVNTEAFF. The CDR3 nucleotides read TGTGCCAGCAGGCCGGGACAGGTGAACACTGAAGCTTTCTTT.

The CDR3 nucleotides read TGTGCCAGCAGCTCATGGGTGAACACTGAAGCTTTCTTT. Translation gives CASSSWVNTEAFF. The genes are TRBV6-2 or TRBV6-3 and TRBJ1-1; D is unclear. The CDR3 has 13 amino acids. Deletions cut 6 bases from V and 0 bases from J, with 8 bases between. CDR1 MNHEY and CDR2 SVGEGT come from the germline V gene.

The chain has TRBV6-6 and TRBJ1-5; no firm D call. This CDR3 is 12 amino acids long. The germline V and J ends were trimmed by 3 bases and 7 bases, with 7 bases remaining between them. The germline CDR1 and CDR2 sequences are MNHNY and SVGAGI (reference sequence). CDR3 DNA sequence: TGTGCCAGCAGTTATTTGGGGCAGCCCCAGCATTTT. Protein: CASSYLGQPQHF.

The chain combines TRBV18 with TRBJ2-1; TRBD2 is a possible D gene (6 bases). Trimming left V 5 bases short and J 6 bases short, with 17 bases between. The length of the CDR3 is 15 residues. The germline CDR1 and CDR2 sequences are KGHSH and LQKENI. CDR3 amino acids: CASSSTRGGVNEQFF. CDR3 bases: TGTGCCAGCTCATCGACTAGGGGTGGTGTCAATGAGCAGTTCTTC.

The CDR3 DNA follows: TGTGCCAGCAGCCCATTCGACAGGGGCTACGAGCAGTACTTC. Its translation: CASSPFDRGYEQYF. This chain connects TRBV7-2 to TRBJ2-7, with 8 bases lining up with TRBD1. This CDR3 comprises 14 residues. CDR1 and CDR2 from the germline V gene are SGHTA and FQGNSA. Trimming cost V 5 bases and J 3 bases; bases outside gene matches: 6.

This clone has only one observation. The chain uses TRBV21-1 and TRBJ2-7; the table's D call TRBD2 went unverified against the DNA. TRBV21-1 is given as a pseudogene. The CDR3 is 12 residues long. In DNA form, the CDR3 reads TGTGCCAGCAGCACCCAACGGGACGAGCAGTACTTC. It translates to CASSTQRDEQYF.

The J gene is TRBJ1-4, the V gene TRBV7-2; D is perhaps TRBD1 (5 bases). CDR3 size: 14 residues. Germline loops: CDR1 SGHTA, CDR2 FQGNSA. Trimming shortened V by 5 bases and J by 8 bases, and 15 bases separated the two germline ends. CDR3 sequence: CASSQVRGVEKLFF. CDR3 bases: TGTGCCAGCAGCCAAGTCCGGGGGGTGGAAAAACTGTTTTTT.

This chain links TRBV14 with TRBJ1-1, with D possibly TRBD1 on 6 matching bases. Trimming shortened V by 4 bases and J by 11 bases, and 17 bases separated the two germline ends. This CDR3 has 13 residues. Germline values: CDR1 SGHDN, CDR2 FVKESK. CDR3 loop: CASSRPPGANAFF. CDR3 nucleotide sequence: TGTGCCAGCAGCCGACCCCCGGGGGCGAATGCTTTCTTT.

This clone was detected only once. V is TRBV5-1 and J is TRBJ2-3; 10 bases align to TRBD2. Germline CDR1 is SGHRS and CDR2 is YFSETQ. CDR3 length: 15 amino acids. Trimming removed 4 bases from V and 1 base from J; junction bases left unmatched: 3. CDR3 sequence (DNA): TGCGCCAGCAGCCTCGGGACTAGCGGCACAGATACGCAGTATTTT. Translated: CASSLGTSGTDTQYF.

The chain combines TRBV10-3 with TRBJ2-5; TRBD2 matches 11 bases. Looked up from germline, CDR1 is ENHRY and CDR2 is SYGVKD. CDR3 length: 14 amino acids. V dropped 6 bases and J dropped 4; count of bases not matched to a gene: 4. The CDR3 sequence: CAIRGLADAETQYF. DNA of the CDR3: TGTGCCATCAGGGGACTAGCGGATGCAGAGACCCAGTACTTC.

V usage is TRBV6-5 and J usage is TRBJ1-4, with a possible D match to TRBD1 (6 bases). This CDR3 is built from 15 residues. The germline V gene has CDR1 MNHEY and CDR2 SVGAGI. Trimming shortened V by 5 bases and J by 3 bases, and 13 bases separated the two germline ends. The CDR3 reads CASSTRGTANEKLFF. CDR3 DNA sequence: TGTGCCAGCAGTACCAGGGGTACGGCTAATGAAAAACTGTTTTTT.

V is TRBV2 and J is TRBJ2-2; weak D call: TRBD2 (6 bases). The CDR3 loop spans 16 amino acids. The ends were cut back, 4 bases at V and 1 base at J, with 13 bases in the middle. Germline V gives CDR1 SNHLY, CDR2 FYNNEI. The CDR3 DNA follows: TGTGCCAGCAGTGCAAACGGCGGGGTGAACACCGGGGAGCTGTTTTTT. It translates to CASSANGGVNTGELFF. Full variable domain (rest looked up from reference TRBV2 and TRBJ2-2): EPEVTQTPSHQVTQMGQEVILRCVPISNHLYFYWYRQILGQKVEFLVSFYNNEISEKSEIFDDQFSVERPDGSNFTLKIRSTKLEDSAMYFCASSANGGVNTGELFFGEGSRLTVL.

The chain is built from TRBV6-1 and TRBJ2-6; a weak D match, TRBD1 (6 bases). Germline-derived CDR1 and CDR2 are MNHNS and SASEGT. The V and J ends lost 6 bases and 4 bases respectively, with 13 bases between them. The CDR3 sequence is 15 residues long. CDR3 in amino acids: CASSQDRTGANVLTF. The CDR3 nucleotides are TGTGCCAGCAGCCAAGACAGGACCGGGGCCAACGTCCTGACTTTC.

This chain links TRBV4-3 with TRBJ1-5; D is undetermined. The germline V and J ends were trimmed by 1 base and 4 bases, with 5 bases remaining between them. The CDR3 covers 13 residues. The germline V gene encodes CDR1 LGHNA and CDR2 YSLEER. In DNA form, the CDR3 reads TGCGCCAGCAGCCAAGGTTGGAATCAGCCCCAGCATTTT. It codes for CASSQGWNQPQHF.

The chain is built from TRBV7-9 and TRBJ2-6; no definite D call. The CDR3 totals 15 residues. The ends were cut back, 3 bases at V and 4 bases at J, with 10 bases in the middle. Germline lookup yields CDR1 SEHNR and CDR2 FQNEAQ (reference sequence). CDR3: CASSFLPSGANVLTF. For the CDR3, the DNA is TGTGCCAGCAGCTTTCTGCCTTCGGGGGCCAACGTCCTGACTTTC.

The CDR3 region is CASSQDGGANTGELFF. The CDR3 bases are TGTGCCAGCAGCCAGGACGGCGGAGCGAACACCGGGGAGCTGTTTTTT. J is TRBJ2-2 and V is TRBV9; D gene uncertain. Trimming stripped 4 bases from V and 0 bases from J, with 13 bases between. The CDR3 contains 16 residues. The germline V gene has CDR1 SGDLS and CDR2 YYNGEE. Looking up the rest from reference TRBV9 and TRBJ2-2 gives the full variable domain: DSGVTQTPKHLITATGQRVTLRCSPRSGDLSVYWYQQSLDQGLQFLIQYYNGEERAKGNILERFSAQQFPDLHSELNLSSLELGDSALYFCASSQDGGANTGELFFGEGSRLTVL.

As DNA, the CDR3 is TGTGCCACCAGGCCCGGACAGGGGATGAGCAATGAGCAGTTCTTC. Protein product: CATRPGQGMSNEQFF. The chain combines TRBV24-1 with TRBJ2-1; TRBD1 agrees at 9 bases. The CDR3 totals 15 residues. The germline V gene has CDR1 KGHDR and CDR2 SFDVKD. J gave up 6 bases and V 7 bases, and 9 bases lay outside the gene matches.

The V call is TRBV24-1, the J call TRBJ2-2; D uncertain. The germline V gene encodes CDR1 KGHDR and CDR2 SFDVKD. The CDR3 totals 15 residues. Trimming shortened V by 5 bases and J by 4 bases, and 13 bases separated the two germline ends. For the CDR3, the DNA is TGTGCCACCAGTGTGGCCCCGTCGGGCACCGGGGAGCTGTTTTTT. It is translated as CATSVAPSGTGELFF.